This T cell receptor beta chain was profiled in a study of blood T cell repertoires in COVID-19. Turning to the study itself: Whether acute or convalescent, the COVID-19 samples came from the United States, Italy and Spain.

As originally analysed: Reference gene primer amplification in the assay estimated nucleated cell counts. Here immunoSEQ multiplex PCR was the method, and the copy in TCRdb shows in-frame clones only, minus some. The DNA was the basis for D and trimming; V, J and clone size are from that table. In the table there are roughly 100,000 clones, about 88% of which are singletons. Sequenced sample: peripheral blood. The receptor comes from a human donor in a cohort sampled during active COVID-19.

CDR3 amino acids: CASSLAGVALRNEQFF. For the CDR3, the DNA is TGTGCCAGCAGCTTAGCTGGCGTTGCCCTGCGGAATGAGCAGTTCTTC. The chain has TRBV7-2 and TRBJ2-1; D is undetermined. Looked up from germline, CDR1 is SGHTA and CDR2 is FQGNSA. V was cut by 0 bases and J by 7 bases, with 16 bases left in between. This CDR3 spans 16 amino acids.